Listed here are 26 T cell receptor beta chains from one sample, sequenced in a study of blood T cell repertoires in COVID-19 (TCRdb year 2020). Libraries were made using the immunoSEQ multiplex PCR assay. TCRdb provides this immuneACCESS table in a form limited to in-frame rearrangements. Some clones are lacking; in checked studies, under half of them reflect an unresolved V gene, and why the rest are absent is not known. In this sample the table shows about 150,000 clones, roughly nine tenths of which occur a single time. Around 16% of the sample is in the top ten clones. Sequencing used peripheral blood. These receptors all stem from a woman aged 40 to 55 with acute or convalescent COVID-19.

V is TRBV12-3 or TRBV12-4 and J is TRBJ1-1; D is ambiguous. Trimming stripped 2 bases from V and 5 bases from J, with 6 bases between. The CDR3 has 12 amino acids. CDR3 amino acids: CASSLRWTEAFF. CDR3 nucleotides: TGTGCCAGCAGTTTACGGTGGACTGAAGCTTTCTTT.

This clone was recorded a few times. This sequence joins TRBV6-5 and TRBJ1-1; no firm D call. V lost 2 bases to trimming and J lost 8 bases, with 12 bases between them. The CDR3 spans 13 residues. Germline assignment: CDR1 MNHEY and CDR2 SVGAGI. CDR3 sequence: CASSYAGRVEAFF. The CDR3 DNA reads as TGTGCCAGCAGTTACGCGGGGAGAGTGGAAGCTTTCTTT.

The count of this clone is one. The chain is built from TRBV7-2 and TRBJ2-1; 7 nucleotides match TRBD2. Germline assignment: CDR1 SGHTA and CDR2 FQGNSA. This CDR3 is 12 amino acids long. Losses at the gene ends were 5 bases for V and 10 bases for J; bases not matched to a gene: 5. The CDR3 region is CASSPQREEQFF. Here the CDR3 DNA reads TGTGCCAGCAGCCCTCAGCGGGAAGAGCAGTTCTTC.

J is TRBJ2-2 and V is TRBV12-2; TRBD2, the D gene given by the table, was not confirmed from the DNA. TRBV12-2 is flagged as a pseudogene. The CDR3 covers 17 residues. CDR3 DNA: TGTGCAAGTCGAGAAACTAGCGGGAGGGTGTTGCCCGGGGAGCTGTTTTTT. It encodes CASRETSGRVLPGELFF.

V gene TRBV4-1 combines with J gene TRBJ2-4; 9 bases are a match to TRBD1. The junction had 11 bases not matched to a gene; V was cut back by 4 bases and J by 7 bases. Germline V gene lookup returns CDR1 MGHRA and CDR2 YSYEKL. The length of the CDR3 is 16 residues. CDR3 DNA: TGCGCCAGCAGCCTTCCCTGGACCGGGACAGGGAACATTCAGTACTTC. This sequence encodes CASSLPWTGTGNIQYF.

The chain combines TRBV3-1 (or the pseudogene TRBV3-2) with TRBJ2-1; D is unresolved. Deletions cut 0 bases from V and 0 bases from J, with 12 bases between. This CDR3 comprises 17 residues. Looked up from germline, CDR1 is LGHDT and CDR2 is YNNKEL (reference sequence). This CDR3 reads CASSQDVGRSSYNEQFF. The CDR3 DNA reads TGTGCCAGCAGCCAAGATGTGGGCAGAAGCTCCTACAATGAGCAGTTCTTC.

J is TRBJ2-5 and V is TRBV6-5; possibly TRBD1 for D (5 bases). Germline values: CDR1 MNHEY, CDR2 SVGAGI. The V end was cut by 2 bases, the J end by 7 bases, with 14 bases between. CDR3 length: 14 amino acids. CDR3 amino acids: CASSYPAGLGTQYF. Here the CDR3 DNA reads TGTGCCAGCAGTTACCCGGCAGGGCTCGGGACCCAGTACTTC.

The chain employs TRBV27 and TRBJ2-3, with TRBD2 identical over 10 bases. J gave up 7 bases and V 4 bases, and 26 bases lay outside the gene matches. CDR1 and CDR2 from the germline V gene are MNHEY and SMNVEV (reference sequence). This CDR3 region has 21 residues. CDR3 nucleotide sequence: TGTGCCAGCAGTTCCCACCTTGAGAGGTGGACGGGACTAGCGAACCGAAATACGCAGTATTTT. Its protein product is CASSSHLERWTGLANRNTQYF.

V is TRBV18 and J is TRBJ2-7; D may be TRBD1 (7 bases). The V gene lost 1 base and the J gene lost 6 bases, with 22 bases spanning the gap. The CDR3 loop spans 17 amino acids. Germline V gene lookup returns CDR1 KGHSH and CDR2 LQKENI. The CDR3 is CASSPRWEAVPGGEQYF. CDR3 nucleotides: TGTGCCAGCTCACCACGTTGGGAGGCAGTCCCAGGGGGCGAGCAGTACTTC.

This chain uses TRBV20-1 with TRBJ2-7; D uncertain. Trimming pared 0 bases from V and 3 bases from J, leaving 3 bases between. In germline, CDR1 is DFQATT, CDR2 SNEGSKA (reference sequence). This CDR3 region has 11 residues. The CDR3 coding sequence is TGCAGTGCTAGAGACAGCTACGAGCAGTACTTC. Translation gives CSARDSYEQYF.

The chain is built from TRBV6-1 and TRBJ1-3; no definite D call. This CDR3 is 15 amino acids long. V lost 1 base, J lost 0 bases, and 7 bases lay in between. Germline CDR1 is MNHNS and CDR2 is SASEGT. CDR3 sequence (DNA): TGTGCCAGCAGTGAAGGACAACACTCTGGAAACACCATATATTTT. It translates to CASSEGQHSGNTIYF.

The genes are TRBV25-1 and TRBJ2-1; TRBD2 matches 8 bases. Per germline, CDR1 MGHDK and CDR2 SYGVNS. V lost 2 bases and J lost 8; bases outside the gene matches: 5. This CDR3 region has 14 residues. The chain's CDR3 is CASSELRGVDEQFF. CDR3 nucleotides: TGTGCCAGCAGTGAACTGCGGGGGGTGGATGAGCAGTTCTTC.

This clone was counted once. The gene calls are TRBV9 and TRBJ2-1; maybe TRBD2 (6 bases). V was cut by 5 bases and J by 7 bases, with 16 bases left in between. Germline values: CDR1 SGDLS, CDR2 YYNGEE. CDR3 length equals 14 residues. CDR3 protein: CASSANGGWNEQFF. The CDR3 nucleotides read TGTGCCAGCAGTGCTAACGGGGGTTGGAATGAGCAGTTCTTC. The whole variable domain, filled in from reference TRBV9 and TRBJ2-1, reads DSGVTQTPKHLITATGQRVTLRCSPRSGDLSVYWYQQSLDQGLQFLIQYYNGEERAKGNILERFSAQQFPDLHSELNLSSLELGDSALYFCASSANGGWNEQFFGPGTRLTVL.

The V gene is TRBV10-3, the J gene TRBJ2-7; 8 bases are shared with TRBD1. This CDR3 comprises 16 residues. The germline V gene encodes CDR1 ENHRY and CDR2 SYGVKD. V was clipped by 10 bases and J by 1 base; unmatched bases: 15. CDR3 nucleotides: TGTGCCACCGGACAGGGTACCGGGCCGTTTTCCTACGAGCAGTACTTC. Translation: CATGQGTGPFSYEQYF.

The chain employs TRBV7-3 and TRBJ2-1; 12 bases map to TRBD2. The V and J ends lost 5 bases and 4 bases, in that order; junction bases with no gene match: 6. Germline CDR1 is SGHTA and CDR2 is FQGTGA. The length of the CDR3 is 16 residues. CDR3 residues: CASSPRTSGIYNEQFF. The CDR3 DNA follows: TGTGCCAGCAGCCCGCGGACTAGCGGGATTTACAATGAGCAGTTCTTC.

V and J are TRBV3-1 (or the pseudogene TRBV3-2) and TRBJ2-7, with D possibly matching TRBD1 (6 bases). Germline-derived CDR1 and CDR2 are LGHDT and YNNKEL (reference sequence). The CDR3 runs to 13 residues. V lost 7 bases, J lost 0 bases, and 10 bases lay in between. Written as DNA, the CDR3 is TGTGCCAGCACCACGGACAGCTCCTACGAGCAGTACTTC. This sequence encodes CASTTDSSYEQYF.

This clone was recorded only once. The chain recombines TRBV9 with TRBJ1-3; a possible D gene is TRBD1 (5 bases). Germline CDR1 is SGDLS and CDR2 is YYNGEE. The V end was cut by 0 bases, the J end by 10 bases, with 11 bases between. The CDR3 loop spans 13 amino acids. For the CDR3, the DNA is TGTGCCAGCAGCGTAGCTTCGGGGGGGACCATATATTTT. Translating it yields CASSVASGGTIYF.

The V call is TRBV10-2, the J call TRBJ1-6; no clear D. Trimming left V 3 bases short and J 10 bases short, with 13 bases between. The CDR3 has 14 residues. Germline CDR1 and CDR2: WSHSY and SAAADI. The chain's CDR3 is CASSDRGLGSPLHF. The CDR3 bases are TGCGCCAGCAGTGATCGGGGTTTAGGCTCACCCCTCCACTTT.

The chain combines TRBV5-6 with TRBJ2-5; weak D call: TRBD1 (5 bases). The V and J ends lost 4 bases and 0 bases respectively, with 13 bases between them. Germline-derived CDR1 and CDR2 are SGHDT and YYEEEE. The CDR3 is 15 residues long. The CDR3 coding sequence is TGTGCCAGCAGCCCAACTGACAGACACCAAGAGACCCAGTACTTC. As protein: CASSPTDRHQETQYF.

The chain's CDR3 is CSASLDSQYQPQHF. The CDR3 coding sequence is TGCAGTGCGAGTTTGGACAGCCAGTATCAGCCCCAGCATTTT. V gene TRBV20-1 combines with J gene TRBJ1-5; TRBD1 might be the D (6 bases). Per the germline V gene, CDR1 is DFQATT and CDR2 is SNEGSKA (reference sequence). The V and J ends lost 6 bases and 5 bases respectively, with 17 bases between them. This CDR3 region has 14 residues.

CDR3 DNA sequence: TGTGCCAGCAGCTTAGATCGGGTGGGAGAGACCCAGTACTTC. It codes for CASSLDRVGETQYF. The chain combines TRBV11-2 with TRBJ2-5, with unresolved D. Trimming took 0 bases from V and 4 from J, leaving 9 bases between them. CDR1 and CDR2 from the germline V gene are SGHAT and FQNNGV. The CDR3 sequence is 14 residues long.

This chain connects TRBV19 to TRBJ2-3; 8 nucleotides agree with TRBD1. The CDR3 extends over 16 amino acids. J was trimmed by 0 bases and V by 5 bases; bases with no gene match: 7. Germline loops: CDR1 LNHDA, CDR2 SQIVND (reference sequence). The CDR3 DNA sequence: TGTGCCAGTAGTTCTATCCAGGGGGCAAGCACAGATACGCAGTATTTT. It codes for CASSSIQGASTDTQYF.

The chain links TRBV5-1 to TRBJ2-3, with 7 bases identical to TRBD1. V shed 2 bases, J shed 4 bases, and the junction held 7 bases outside the gene matches. Germline V gene sequence: CDR1 SGHRS, CDR2 YFSETQ. The length of the CDR3 is 15 residues. DNA for the CDR3: TGCGCCAGCAGCTTCCCCGACAGGGACCCAGATACGCAGTATTTT. Translation: CASSFPDRDPDTQYF.

The CDR3 region is CASSQLQGVYGYTF. The CDR3 region has the DNA TGTGCCAGCTCACAATTACAGGGGGTTTATGGCTACACCTTC. The chain is built from TRBV18 and TRBJ1-2; TRBD1 agrees at 8 bases. Trimming took 4 bases from V and 5 from J; bases not matched to a gene: 6. This CDR3 is built from 14 residues. Germline assignment: CDR1 KGHSH and CDR2 LQKENI.

The chain has TRBV18 and TRBJ1-2; D might be TRBD1 (6 bases). This CDR3 has 13 amino acids. Trimming stripped 2 bases from V and 3 bases from J, with 7 bases between. Looked up from germline, CDR1 is KGHSH and CDR2 is LQKENI. The CDR3 here is CASSPRQDYGYTF. The CDR3 coding sequence is TGTGCCAGCTCACCAAGACAGGACTATGGCTACACCTTC.

V usage is TRBV9 and J usage is TRBJ1-6, with D uncertain. The ends were cut back, 0 bases at V and 0 bases at J, with 7 bases in the middle. Germline V lookup: CDR1 SGDLS, CDR2 YYNGEE. The CDR3 length is 16 residues. The CDR3 region is CASSVDPSSYNSPLHF. The CDR3 DNA follows: TGTGCCAGCAGCGTAGACCCTAGCTCCTATAATTCACCCCTCCACTTT.